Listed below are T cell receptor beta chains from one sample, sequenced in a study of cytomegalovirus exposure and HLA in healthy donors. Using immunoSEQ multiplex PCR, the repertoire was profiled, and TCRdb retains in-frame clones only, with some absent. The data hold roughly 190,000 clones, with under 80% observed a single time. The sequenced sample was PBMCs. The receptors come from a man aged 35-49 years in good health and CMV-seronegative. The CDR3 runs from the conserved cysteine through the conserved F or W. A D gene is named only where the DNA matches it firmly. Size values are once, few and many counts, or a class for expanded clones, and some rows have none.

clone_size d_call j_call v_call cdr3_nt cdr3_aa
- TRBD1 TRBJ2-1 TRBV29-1 TGCAGCGTTGAAGCCCGGACAGGAGTGGAGCAGTTCTTC CSVEARTGVEQFF
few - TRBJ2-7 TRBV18 TGTGCCAGCTCCCTTTTAGGGGGTGGGAACGAGCAGTACTTC CASSLLGGGNEQYF
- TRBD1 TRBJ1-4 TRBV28 TGTGCCAGCGCTTCCGGGACAGGGTTACCCTCTGCTAATGAAAAACTGTTTTTT CASASGTGLPSANEKLFF
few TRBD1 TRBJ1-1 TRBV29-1 TGCAGCGTTGATACGGACAGGGGGAACACTGAAGCTTTCTTT CSVDTDRGNTEAFF
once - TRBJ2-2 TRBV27 TGTGCCAGCAGTAAACTTTCCAAAAACACCGGGGAGCTGTTTTTT CASSKLSKNTGELFF
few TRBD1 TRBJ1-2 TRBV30 TGTGCCTGGAGCCAGGACAGGGGATTTCAAAATGGCTACACCTTC CAWSQDRGFQNGYTF
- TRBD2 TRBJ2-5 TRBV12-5 TGTGCTAGTGGGGGGACTAGCTTACAAGAGACCCAGTACTTC CASGGTSLQETQYF
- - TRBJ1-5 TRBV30 TGTGCCTGGAGTGTGGCCGGGGGGGGGCCCCAGCATTTT CAWSVAGGGPQHF
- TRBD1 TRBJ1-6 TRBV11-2 TGTGCCAGCAGCCCAACGGGACAGGGTACTTCACCCCTCCACTTT CASSPTGQGTSPLHF
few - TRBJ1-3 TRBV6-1 TGTGCCAGCAGTGAGGGGGCCAGCTCTGGAAACACCATATATTTT CASSEGASSGNTIYF
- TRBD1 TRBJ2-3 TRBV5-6 TGTGCCAGCAGCTTGACAGGGGGTGGAATCGCTAGCACAGATACGCAGTATTTT CASSLTGGGIASTDTQYF
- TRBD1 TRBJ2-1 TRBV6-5 TGTGCCAGCAGTTATAACAGGGGGAACAATGAGCAGTTCTTC CASSYNRGNNEQFF
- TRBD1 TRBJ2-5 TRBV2 TGTGCCAGCAAGGCCGACAGGGTGGAGACCCAGTACTTC CASKADRVETQYF
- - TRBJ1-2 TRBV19 TGTGCCAGTAGTATTTTGGGGGGGCAGGCCCCATTCAATGCCGGCTACACCTTC CASSILGGQAPFNAGYTF
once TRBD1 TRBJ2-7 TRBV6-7 TGTGCCAGCAGTGGGAAGGGAAAACAGGGGGTTATTTACGAGCAGTACTTC CASSGKGKQGVIYEQYF
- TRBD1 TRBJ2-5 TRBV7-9 TGTGCCAGCAGCTTACGTACAGGGGCAGAGACCCAGTACTTC CASSLRTGAETQYF
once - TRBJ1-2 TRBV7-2 TGTGCCAGCAGCTCACCCGATCGGGATTGGGGCTACACCTTC CASSSPDRDWGYTF